The clone carrying this TCR beta chain is medium-sized (0.01 to 0.1%) by frequency. Antigen: not known. Method: immunoSEQ multiplex PCR; TCRdb's copy keeps in-frame clones and lacks some. Recorded for this sample: some 900 clones. The CDR3 length is 14 residues. DNA is not recorded here. CDR1 and CDR2 (germline): MNHEY, SMNVEV (reference sequence). This entry belongs to a study of synovial regulatory T cells in juvenile arthritis. Study results and limitations: Inflammation-associated Treg cells in blood had less TCR diversity than the remaining blood Treg cells. Synovial Teff and blood CPL repertoires partially overlapped with iaTreg TCR repertoires, which were largely patient-private.

This chain uses TRBV27 with TRBJ1-5. The material sequenced was Treg cells from blood. Subset denoted: HLA-DR+ inflammation-associated blood Treg cells. The sequence derives from a donor between 2 and 29 years old with juvenile idiopathic arthritis. This CDR3 reads CASRPLGSGQPQHF.